What follows are 20 T cell receptor beta chains derived from one specimen sequenced in a study of cytomegalovirus exposure and HLA in healthy donors. The PCR contained 60 Vbeta and 13 Jbeta primers. Data came from immunoSEQ multiplex PCR; TCRdb stores just in-frame clones and leaves some out. The data hold approximately 160,000 clones, with more than 60% observed a single time. The sample comprised PBMCs. The origin of the receptors is a male donor in good health and CMV-seronegative.

Comment on this clone: At one end the junction does not follow the germline gene, possibly because of a read error. The chain is built from TRBV5-8 and TRBJ2-4, with D possibly TRBD1 on 6 matching bases. The germline V gene has CDR1 SGHTS and CDR2 YDEGEE. The CDR3 runs 12 residues. CDR3 DNA sequence: TGTGCCAGCAGCCGTACCCGACAGGCTATGAACTTC. Its protein is CASSRTRQAMNF.

This clone was seen a handful of times. The chain has TRBV5-1 and TRBJ2-2; 13 bases are shared with TRBD2. After removal of 4 bases from V and 4 bases from J, the junction contained 4 bases not matched to a gene. Germline assignment: CDR1 SGHRS and CDR2 YFSETQ. This CDR3 has 16 residues. CDR3 sequence reads: CASSGLAGAGTGELFF. CDR3 bases: TGCGCCAGCAGCGGACTAGCGGGGGCAGGCACCGGGGAGCTGTTTTTT.

This clone occurred once. V gene TRBV28 combines with J gene TRBJ1-5; D perhaps matches TRBD1 (5 bases). Germline-derived CDR1 and CDR2 are MDHEN and SYDVKM. Trimming took off 6 bases at V and 3 bases at J, with 21 bases between the two ends. The CDR3 loop spans 17 amino acids. CDR3 amino acids: CASSLGGLRAFNQPQHF. CDR3 bases: TGTGCCAGCAGCTTGGGGGGACTACGGGCCTTCAATCAGCCCCAGCATTTT.

Regarding this clone: This sample includes further DNA sequences coding for the same CDR3. V and J are TRBV7-3 and TRBJ2-5; TRBD2 might be the D (5 bases). The V and J ends lost 5 bases and 5 bases respectively, with 12 bases between them. Germline lookup yields CDR1 SGHTA and CDR2 FQGTGA. The CDR3 is 13 residues long. The CDR3 DNA reads as TGTGCCAGCAGCCAAGGGCCTAGCGAGACCCAGTACTTC. Its protein product is CASSQGPSETQYF.

This chain links TRBV18 with TRBJ2-2, with 9 positions matching TRBD2. V was pared by 3 bases and J by 4 bases, with 9 bases of the junction left unmatched. Germline CDR1 KGHSH, CDR2 LQKENI. The CDR3 spans 17 residues. The CDR3 reads CASSPAGLAMGTGELFF. The CDR3 region has the DNA TGTGCCAGCTCACCCGCAGGACTAGCGATGGGCACCGGGGAGCTGTTTTTT.

The chain is built from TRBV6-1 and TRBJ2-7; possible D gene TRBD2, 5 bases. The length of the CDR3 is 14 residues. Trimming took 8 bases from V and 1 from J, leaving 15 bases between them. Germline V gene lookup returns CDR1 MNHNS and CDR2 SASEGT. The CDR3 protein is CASESSRVSYEQYF. CDR3 bases: TGTGCCAGCGAATCGTCGCGGGTTTCCTACGAGCAGTACTTC.

This sequence joins TRBV5-4 and TRBJ2-1; D ambiguous. This CDR3 contains 14 residues. V lost 0 bases to trimming and J lost 6 bases, with 10 bases between them. Germline loops: CDR1 SGHNT, CDR2 YYREEE (reference sequence). In DNA form, the CDR3 reads TGTGCCAGCAGCTTGGTTAGCTACCCCAATGAGCAGTTCTTC. This gives the protein CASSLVSYPNEQFF.

This clone occurred a few times. V usage is TRBV7-9 and J usage is TRBJ2-1; D perhaps matches TRBD2 (6 bases). Germline V gene lookup returns CDR1 SEHNR and CDR2 FQNEAQ (reference sequence). Trimming removed 5 bases from V and 8 bases from J, with 13 bases in between. CDR3 length: 13 amino acids. The CDR3 region has the DNA TGTGCCAGCAGCCGGGCCGGGGAGGATGAGCAGTTCTTC. As protein: CASSRAGEDEQFF. Using reference TRBV7-9 and TRBJ2-1 for the parts outside the CDR3, the full variable domain is DTGVSQNPRHKITKRGQNVTFRCDPISEHNRLYWYRQTLGQGPEFLTYFQNEAQLEKSRLLSDRFSAERPKGSFSTLEIQRTEQGDSAMYLCASSRAGEDEQFFGPGTRLTVL.

V and J are TRBV6-6 and TRBJ2-3; 8 bases align to TRBD1. Germline V gene data show CDR1 as MNHNY and CDR2 as SVGAGI (reference sequence). V lost 2 bases and J lost 1; bases outside the gene matches: 2. This CDR3 region has 15 residues. CDR3 bases: TGTGCCAGCAGTTACCAGGGGGCTCGCACAGATACGCAGTATTTT. Its protein is CASSYQGARTDTQYF.

The rearrangement joins TRBV11-3 to TRBJ2-7, with 8 positions matching TRBD2. This CDR3 is 14 amino acids long. Germline CDR1 is SGHNT and CDR2 is YENEEA. Losses at the gene ends were 2 bases for V and 6 bases for J; bases not matched to a gene: 6. Here the CDR3 DNA reads TGTGCCAGCAGCTTATCGGTAGCGGGGAGCGAGCAGTACTTC. Encoded protein: CASSLSVAGSEQYF.

The CDR3 coding sequence is TGTGCCAGCTCACCGGGACAGCGTACCTACGAGCAGTACTTC. This sequence encodes CASSPGQRTYEQYF. This chain connects TRBV18 to TRBJ2-7; TRBD1 agrees at 7 bases. The germline V gene encodes CDR1 KGHSH and CDR2 LQKENI. The V gene end was trimmed by 3 bases and the J gene end by 2 bases; junction bases not matched to a gene: 4. CDR3 length equals 14 residues.

The chain combines TRBV4-1 with TRBJ2-5, with D tentatively TRBD1 (6 bases). V was shortened by 1 base and J by 2 bases, with 11 bases between the two germline ends. Germline CDR1 reads MGHRA; CDR2 reads YSYEKL. This CDR3 is built from 15 residues. The CDR3 sequence: CASSQAWQGQETQYF. The CDR3 DNA reads as TGCGCCAGCAGCCAAGCTTGGCAGGGGCAAGAGACCCAGTACTTC.

The chain links TRBV9 to TRBJ2-1; 8 bases match TRBD1. Trimming cost V 4 bases and J 0 bases; bases outside gene matches: 3. Germline CDR1 and CDR2: SGDLS and YYNGEE. The CDR3 has 15 residues. The CDR3 reads CASSTGTGSYNEQFF. The CDR3 DNA sequence: TGTGCCAGCAGCACCGGGACAGGCTCCTACAATGAGCAGTTCTTC. The entire variable domain, with the rest obtained from reference TRBV9 and TRBJ2-1, is as follows: DSGVTQTPKHLITATGQRVTLRCSPRSGDLSVYWYQQSLDQGLQFLIQYYNGEERAKGNILERFSAQQFPDLHSELNLSSLELGDSALYFCASSTGTGSYNEQFFGPGTRLTVL.

This chain joins TRBV7-4 and TRBJ1-1; 9 nucleotides match TRBD1. With 3 bases clipped from V and 5 bases from J, the junction kept 4 bases outside the gene matches. Germline CDR1 SGHVT, CDR2 SQSDAQ. This CDR3 region has 14 residues. The CDR3 sequence is CASSFNRGRTEAFF. CDR3 nucleotides: TGTGCCAGCAGCTTCAACAGGGGGCGGACTGAAGCTTTCTTT.

This clone has a handful of counts. V gene TRBV25-1 combines with J gene TRBJ1-4; D might be TRBD1 (6 bases). Per germline, CDR1 MGHDK and CDR2 SYGVNS. The V gene lost 3 bases and the J gene lost 5 bases, with 13 bases spanning the gap. This CDR3 contains 15 residues. The CDR3 here is CASSDPGAVNEKLFF. In DNA, the CDR3 is TGTGCCAGCAGTGATCCAGGGGCGGTAAATGAAAAACTGTTTTTT.

The chain joins TRBV4-1 to TRBJ2-5; 11 nucleotides align to TRBD2. The DNA matches TRBJ2-7 better at its end, which makes the J call doubtful. CDR1 MGHRA and CDR2 YSYEKL come from the germline V gene. The CDR3 consists of 17 residues. The DNA of the CDR3 is TGCGCCAGCAGCCAAGATTATCTAGCGGGAGGAACCTACGAGCAGTACTTC. Amino acids: CASSQDYLAGGTYEQYF.

The rearrangement uses TRBV5-1 and TRBJ2-1; the D gene is possibly TRBD1 (6 bases). The CDR3 is 12 amino acids. V was pared by 3 bases and J by 9 bases, with 10 bases between. Germline CDR1 is SGHRS and CDR2 is YFSETQ. The CDR3 region is CASSSGDGEQFF. The CDR3 nucleotides are TGCGCCAGCAGCTCAGGGGACGGTGAGCAGTTCTTC.

This clone was observed a single time. The chain couples TRBV5-6 to TRBJ2-1, with 7 nucleotides matching TRBD1. The CDR3 length is 14 residues. V was clipped by 3 bases and J by 6 bases; unmatched bases: 6. Per the germline V gene, CDR1 is SGHDT and CDR2 is YYEEEE. The CDR3 loop reads CASSSRQGVNEQFF. The CDR3 DNA follows: TGTGCCAGCAGCTCCCGACAGGGAGTCAATGAGCAGTTCTTC.

V gene TRBV4-3 combines with J gene TRBJ2-1, with a weak D call TRBD2 (6 bases). V lost 0 bases and J 0 bases, leaving 12 bases between the germline ends. The CDR3 has 17 amino acids. CDR1 and CDR2 (germline): LGHNA, YSLEER. The CDR3 protein is CASSQEERVSSYNEQFF. CDR3 nucleotide sequence: TGCGCCAGCAGCCAAGAGGAGCGGGTGAGCTCCTACAATGAGCAGTTCTTC.

The rearrangement uses TRBV5-1 and TRBJ2-7, with 9 bases fitting TRBD1. Germline V gene lookup returns CDR1 SGHRS and CDR2 YFSETQ. Trimming cost V 3 bases and J 3 bases; bases outside gene matches: 4. This CDR3 spans 14 amino acids. The CDR3 region is CASSSPGQGYEQYF. Here the CDR3 DNA reads TGCGCCAGCAGCTCTCCGGGACAGGGCTACGAGCAGTACTTC.